The clone carrying this T cell receptor beta chain came up many times. The antigen remains undetermined. CDR3 length: 13 amino acids. Trimming cost V 5 bases and J 8 bases, with 10 bases left between them. Per germline, CDR1 MGHRA and CDR2 YSYEKL. The data belong to a study of regulatory T cells in long-lasting Graves disease. Study-level points and caveats: TRBV28, TRBJ1-2 and TRBJ2-5 emerged as the favored segments in persistent disease.

Arm-PCR of CDR3 regions and iRepertoire HTBI primers were the basis on which TCR beta libraries were built. TCRdb reprocessed the multiplex PCR reads via MiXCR and lists one record per CDR3 protein. The profile shows over 450,000 distinct CDR3 sequences, approximately 12% of them singletons. The time point denotes: newly diagnosed GD, antithyroid drugs for less than 3 months. TCR sequences were obtained from RNA taken from PBMCs. Patient provenance is recorded as an endocrinology department in Xi'an, China. This same sample was also taken into another study, of T cells in Graves' hyperthyroidism and ophthalmopathy. This second study notes: The TCR CDR3 first-round RT-PCR relied on the HTBI primer set.

Sample: peripheral blood mononuclear cells (PBMCs), taken at new diagnosis, from a patient treated with antithyroid drugs. The J gene is TRBJ1-6, the V gene TRBV4-1, with a possible D match to TRBD1 (6 bases). The sequence was collected from a woman in her thirties with Graves disease. The CDR3 coding sequence is TGCGCCAGCAGCGAAAAGGGGGATTCACCCCTCCACTTT. It specifies CASSEKGDSPLHF.